A single sample gave rise to the 19 T cell receptor beta chains below, sequenced in a study of shared clonotypes between healthy human individuals. Here immunoSEQ multiplex PCR was the method, and the copy in TCRdb shows in-frame clones only, minus some. The repertoire holds roughly 1,000,000 clones, with 75% to 80% as singletons. Sequenced: memory CD4+ T cells from PBMCs. Subset noted: CD45RA-negative fraction. The receptors originated from a man aged 18 to 30 in good health. Some clones in this sample may be carry-over from other donors' samples.

This chain uses TRBV18 with TRBJ1-1, with 8 bases fitting TRBD1. V gave up 2 bases and J gave up 5 bases; unmatched junction bases: 16. Looked up from germline, CDR1 is KGHSH and CDR2 is LQKENI. This CDR3 region has 18 residues. The CDR3 sequence is CASSPLGNRGVSGTEAFF. CDR3 nucleotides: TGTGCCAGCTCACCATTAGGTAACAGGGGGGTGAGCGGGACTGAAGCTTTCTTT.

The chain combines TRBV28 with TRBJ2-3, with 10 bases fitting TRBD2. Trimming took 7 bases from V and 5 from J; bases not matched to a gene: 6. Germline values: CDR1 MDHEN, CDR2 SYDVKM. This CDR3 has 14 amino acids. CDR3 residues: CASIIAGGVDTQYF. CDR3 DNA: TGTGCCAGCATCATAGCGGGAGGTGTAGATACGCAGTATTTT.

The genes are TRBV7-3 and TRBJ2-7; TRBD2 matches at 10 bases. The CDR3 is 15 residues long. V dropped 4 bases and J dropped 1; count of bases not matched to a gene: 4. Germline CDR1 SGHTA, CDR2 FQGTGA. CDR3 region: CASSSAGGGSYEQYF. DNA for the CDR3: TGTGCCAGCAGCTCAGCGGGAGGGGGTTCCTACGAGCAGTACTTC.

This chain links TRBV20-1 with TRBJ2-5; no firm D call. This CDR3 is built from 11 residues. Trimming left V 4 bases short and J 4 bases short, with 7 bases between. Germline V gene data show CDR1 as DFQATT and CDR2 as SNEGSKA (reference sequence). For the CDR3, the DNA is TGCAGTGCTACACAATCAGAGACCCAGTACTTC. Translation gives CSATQSETQYF.

The chain uses TRBV6-1 and TRBJ2-7; 7 bases map to TRBD2. There are 15 residues in the CDR3. Looked up from germline, CDR1 is MNHNS and CDR2 is SASEGT. The trim removed 1 base at V and 3 bases at J, leaving 6 bases unmatched. The CDR3 loop reads CASSEGGAGLYEQYF. In DNA form, the CDR3 reads TGTGCCAGCAGTGAAGGGGGAGCGGGACTCTACGAGCAGTACTTC.

This chain uses TRBV6-4 with TRBJ1-2; unclear D gene. CDR3 size: 9 residues. Germline CDR1 reads MRHNA; CDR2 reads SNTAGT. The V end lost 7 bases, the J end lost 6 bases, and 3 bases lay between the germline ends. The CDR3 region is CASTHGYTF. In DNA, the CDR3 is TGTGCCAGCACCCATGGCTACACCTTC.

The chain links TRBV7-9 to TRBJ2-7; no definite D call. The V gene lost 6 bases and the J gene lost 2 bases, with 20 bases spanning the gap. Germline CDR1 reads SEHNR; CDR2 reads FQNEAQ (reference sequence). This CDR3 has 16 amino acids. CDR3 region: CASSSNQVKTTYEQYF. The DNA for the CDR3 is TGTGCCAGCAGTTCGAACCAGGTAAAAACAACCTACGAGCAGTACTTC.

This clone was counted a single time. The CDR3 loop reads CASSLQGAGNQPQHF. CDR3 DNA sequence: TGTGCCAGCAGCTTACAGGGGGCCGGCAATCAGCCCCAGCATTTT. The rearrangement uses TRBV7-8 and TRBJ1-5, with 8 bases fitting TRBD1. V lost 2 bases and J lost 2; bases outside the gene matches: 2. The CDR3 length is 15 residues. Per the germline V gene, CDR1 is SGHVS and CDR2 is FQNEAQ. Looking up the rest from reference TRBV7-8 and TRBJ1-5 gives the full variable domain: GAGVSQSPRYKVAKRGQDVALRCDPISGHVSLFWYQQALGQGPEFLTYFQNEAQLDKSGLPSDRFFAERPEGSVSTLKIQRTQQEDSAVYLCASSLQGAGNQPQHFGDGTRLSIL.

The CDR3 protein is CASASFGAGGNTGELFF. For the CDR3, the DNA is TGTGCCAGCGCATCCTTCGGGGCGGGAGGGAACACCGGGGAGCTGTTTTTT. The chain couples TRBV7-8 to TRBJ2-2; TRBD2 matches at 8 bases. CDR1 and CDR2 from the germline V gene are SGHVS and FQNEAQ. This CDR3 region has 17 residues. V lost 8 bases and J lost 1; bases outside the gene matches: 12.

The chain links TRBV6-5 to TRBJ1-6; possibly TRBD1 for D (6 bases). Germline assignment: CDR1 MNHEY and CDR2 SVGAGI. CDR3 size: 13 residues. The V end was cut by 7 bases, the J end by 6 bases, with 10 bases between. The CDR3: CASKQGVNSPLHF. The CDR3 bases are TGTGCCAGCAAACAGGGAGTTAATTCACCCCTCCACTTT.

The CDR3 DNA follows: TGCGCCAGCAGCCGTAACAGGGACGAGCAGTACTTC. Protein: CASSRNRDEQYF. The chain links TRBV5-1 to TRBJ2-5; the D gene is possibly TRBD1 (6 bases). The J call is uncertain, as TRBJ2-7 better fits the DNA end. The V gene's germline CDR1 is SGHRS and CDR2 YFSETQ. The CDR3 spans 12 residues.

The chain couples TRBV7-9 to TRBJ2-7, with TRBD2 identical over 9 bases. This CDR3 comprises 16 residues. The germline V gene encodes CDR1 SEHNR and CDR2 FQNEAQ (reference sequence). Losses at the gene ends were 5 bases for V and 0 bases for J; bases not matched to a gene: 8. CDR3 sequence: CASSPRLAATSYEQYF. The DNA of the CDR3 is TGTGCCAGCAGCCCTCGACTAGCGGCCACCTCCTACGAGCAGTACTTC.

This sequence joins TRBV28 and TRBJ2-1; TRBD1 is a possible D gene (6 bases). Germline lookup yields CDR1 MDHEN and CDR2 SYDVKM. V dropped 2 bases and J dropped 4 bases, with 12 bases sitting between them. The CDR3 spans 15 residues. The CDR3 bases are TGTGCCAGCAGTTTACCAGGGGCTTCGTACAATGAGCAGTTCTTC. It encodes CASSLPGASYNEQFF.

This clone was counted once. The chain recombines TRBV5-5 with TRBJ1-4; D might be TRBD1 (5 bases). Germline CDR1 and CDR2: SGHKS and YYEKEE (reference sequence). V was cut by 1 base and J by 5 bases, with 15 bases left in between. The CDR3 runs 16 residues. The CDR3 nucleotides read TGTGCCAGCAGCTTGAATGCGGGGGTGAGAAATGAAAAACTGTTTTTT. Its translation: CASSLNAGVRNEKLFF.

The genes are TRBV18 and TRBJ2-7; the D gene is possibly TRBD1 (5 bases). The CDR3 runs 14 residues. V dropped 0 bases and J dropped 3 bases, with 9 bases sitting between them. CDR1 is KGHSH and CDR2 is LQKENI in the germline V gene. DNA of the CDR3: TGTGCCAGCTCACCACCGTCTCAGGGCTACGAGCAGTACTTC. Encoded protein: CASSPPSQGYEQYF.

The V gene is TRBV27, the J gene TRBJ2-7; TRBD2 matches 7 bases. Per germline, CDR1 MNHEY and CDR2 SMNVEV (reference sequence). The CDR3 is 14 residues long. J was trimmed by 4 bases and V by 5 bases; bases with no gene match: 8. The CDR3 nucleotides read TGTGCCAGCAGTGGACTAGGGTCCCCATACGAGCAGTACTTC. It encodes CASSGLGSPYEQYF.

V gene TRBV5-8 combines with J gene TRBJ2-7; no firm D call. V lost 4 bases and J 2 bases, leaving 13 bases between the germline ends. This CDR3 comprises 14 residues. The germline V gene encodes CDR1 SGHTS and CDR2 YDEGEE. CDR3 coding DNA: TGTGCCAGCAGCCTGCGGACCAGCACCTACGAGCAGTACTTC. It encodes CASSLRTSTYEQYF.

This clone has only a few counts. The chain has TRBV6-5 and TRBJ1-3; D call uncertain. V dropped 6 bases and J dropped 3 bases, with 9 bases sitting between them. Germline assignment: CDR1 MNHEY and CDR2 SVGAGI. The length of the CDR3 is 13 residues. In nucleotides, the CDR3 is TGTGCCAGCAGGACGACATTTGGAAACACCATATATTTT. Protein: CASRTTFGNTIYF.

The chain links TRBV7-8 to TRBJ1-2; 8 bases align to TRBD1. The V and J ends lost 5 bases and 4 bases, in that order; junction bases with no gene match: 3. This CDR3 is 13 amino acids long. Germline assignment: CDR1 SGHVS and CDR2 FQNEAQ. CDR3 coding DNA: TGTGCCAGCAGCCCGGGACAGGCCTATGGCTACACCTTC. Amino acid sequence: CASSPGQAYGYTF.